This T cell receptor beta chain is from a study of CD8 T cells in ankylosing spondylitis. Findings of the study overall: A TCR beta motif of eight highly homologous variants appeared characteristic of ankylosing spondylitis blood.

Quantitative 5'-RACE with molecular barcodes generated TCR beta libraries. MiXCR, run by TCRdb on the 5' RACE reads, gives a single entry per CDR3 protein. The data show roughly 490,000 distinct CDR3 sequences, about 5.7% seen once. There are a few counts of this clonotype. Its antigen is unknown. This CDR3 region has 13 residues. Trimming took off 6 bases at V and 5 bases at J, with 14 bases between the two ends. Germline assignment: CDR1 MNHNY and CDR2 SVGAGI (reference sequence). The sample taken for sequencing was blood, either unsorted or a sorted T cell fraction (not recorded which). The sequence derives from a male donor with ankylosing spondylitis. This rearrangement joins TRBV6-6 to TRBJ2-7, with D uncertain. The DNA for the CDR3 is TGTGCCAGCAGAGACGGACCGTACGACGAGCAGTACTTC. It translates to CASRDGPYDEQYF.